This T cell receptor (beta chain) was retrieved from a study of blood T cell repertoires in COVID-19. Sequenced by immunoSEQ multiplex PCR; TCRdb stores in-frame clones only, minus some. The sample contains about 250,000 clones, approximately 84% of which appear only once. This CDR3 has 13 amino acids. Per germline, CDR1 MNHEY and CDR2 SMNVEV (reference sequence). V was cut by 6 bases and J by 7 bases, with 12 bases left in between. In its sample, this clone was seen many times. The sequence derives from a man over 45 with acute or convalescent COVID-19. Sequenced input: peripheral blood. The rearrangement uses TRBV27 and TRBJ2-2; D not resolved. The chain's CDR3 is CASSVMAVGELFF. The CDR3 DNA is TGTGCCAGCAGCGTGATGGCGGTCGGGGAGCTGTTTTTT.